This T cell receptor beta chain was profiled in a study of identical twins. The CDR3 covers 17 residues. Per germline, CDR1 MNHEY and CDR2 SVGAGI. The V end lost 0 bases, the J end lost 1 base, and 15 bases lay between the germline ends. One entry per CDR3 protein results from TCRdb running MiXCR on the 5' RACE reads. The sample has roughly 230,000 distinct CDR3 sequences, about 8.5% seen once. In regard to this clonotype: Its antigen is not known.

Study results and caveats: Fewer insertions marked abundant cord blood beta clonotypes; young adult naive trended weakly, memory not at all.

A further study also used this sample, focusing on yellow fever vaccine responses in identical twins.

The chain joins TRBV6-5 to TRBJ2-5; D remains ambiguous. This TCR derives from a woman aged 18 to 35 in good health. Sequences were obtained from CD8+ T cells sorted from blood. The CDR3 protein is CASSYSGITGFQETQYF. DNA for the CDR3: TGTGCCAGCAGTTACTCGGGTATTACTGGGTTCCAAGAGACCCAGTACTTC.